Following are 5 T cell receptor beta chains from one sample sequenced in a study of cytomegalovirus exposure and HLA in healthy donors. Primers included in the PCR were 60 Vbeta and 13 Jbeta primers. Generated by immunoSEQ multiplex PCR, the TCRdb table keeps only in-frame clones and is missing some. The data show over 200,000 clones, with about 80% seen just once and 5% to 6.5% held by the top ten. Sample: PBMCs. The receptors stem from a middle-aged woman in good health and CMV-seropositive.

This chain links TRBV28 with TRBJ2-3, with 7 bases fitting TRBD2. Trimming took 6 bases from V and 4 from J; bases not matched to a gene: 13. Germline V lookup: CDR1 MDHEN, CDR2 SYDVKM. The CDR3 is made up of 16 amino acids. CDR3 in DNA: TGTGCCAGCAGCCTCCTCGGAGGGAGGGCGGCAGATACGCAGTATTTT. Protein product: CASSLLGGRAADTQYF.

The chain has TRBV6-1 and TRBJ2-7; 9 nucleotides match TRBD2. The CDR3 runs to 15 residues. Germline CDR1 is MNHNS and CDR2 is SASEGT. Trimming removed 7 bases from V and 3 bases from J; junction bases left unmatched: 10. CDR3 residues: CASTQGGTSSYEQYF. CDR3 sequence (DNA): TGTGCCAGCACCCAAGGTGGGACTAGCAGCTACGAGCAGTACTTC.

The chain combines TRBV6-5 with TRBJ1-2; 7 bases agree with TRBD1. V was clipped by 7 bases and J by 8 bases; unmatched bases: 7. The CDR3 spans 12 residues. Germline lookup yields CDR1 MNHEY and CDR2 SVGAGI. CDR3: CASTTGQVGYTF. CDR3 bases: TGTGCCAGCACCACCGGACAGGTCGGCTACACCTTC.

This chain uses TRBV7-9 with TRBJ2-2, with a weak D call TRBD1 (6 bases). The CDR3 runs to 16 residues. The V end was cut by 0 bases, the J end by 7 bases, with 15 bases between. The V gene's germline CDR1 is SEHNR and CDR2 FQNEAQ (reference sequence). The CDR3 protein is CASSLAGTHVGGELFF. The CDR3 DNA sequence: TGTGCCAGCAGCTTAGCAGGGACACACGTGGGCGGGGAGCTGTTTTTT.

The rearrangement uses TRBV6-5 and TRBJ1-2; D remains unclear. The germline V and J ends were trimmed by 0 bases and 7 bases, with 9 bases remaining between them. CDR1 is MNHEY and CDR2 is SVGAGI in the germline V gene. The CDR3 sequence is 13 residues long. CDR3 sequence reads: CASSYSILGGYTF. As DNA, the CDR3 is TGTGCCAGCAGTTACTCGATCCTAGGTGGCTACACCTTC.